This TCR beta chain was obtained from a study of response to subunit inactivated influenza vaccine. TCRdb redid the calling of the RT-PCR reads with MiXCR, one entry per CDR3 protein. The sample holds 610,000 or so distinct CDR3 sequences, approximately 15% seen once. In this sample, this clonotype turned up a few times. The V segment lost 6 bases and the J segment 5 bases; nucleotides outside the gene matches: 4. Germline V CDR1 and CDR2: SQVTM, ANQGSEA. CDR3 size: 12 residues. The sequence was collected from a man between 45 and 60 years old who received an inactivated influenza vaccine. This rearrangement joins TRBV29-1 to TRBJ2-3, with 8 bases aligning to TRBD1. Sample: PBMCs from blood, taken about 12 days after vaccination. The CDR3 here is CSVPTGGDTQYF. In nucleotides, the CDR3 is TGCAGCGTACCCACAGGGGGAGATACGCAGTATTTT.